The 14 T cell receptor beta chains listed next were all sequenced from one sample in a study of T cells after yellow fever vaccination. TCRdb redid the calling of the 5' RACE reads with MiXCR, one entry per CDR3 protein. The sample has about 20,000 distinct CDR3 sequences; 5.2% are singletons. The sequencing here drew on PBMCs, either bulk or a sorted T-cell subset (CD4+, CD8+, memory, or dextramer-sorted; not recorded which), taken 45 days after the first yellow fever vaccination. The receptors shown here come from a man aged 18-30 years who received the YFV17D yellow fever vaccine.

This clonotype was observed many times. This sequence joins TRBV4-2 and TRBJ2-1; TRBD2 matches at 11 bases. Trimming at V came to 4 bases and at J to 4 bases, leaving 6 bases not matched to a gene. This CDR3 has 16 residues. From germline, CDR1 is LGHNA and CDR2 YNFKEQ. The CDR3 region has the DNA TGTGCCAGCAGCCTTGAGACTAGCGGGGAATACAATGAGCAGTTCTTC. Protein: CASSLETSGEYNEQFF.

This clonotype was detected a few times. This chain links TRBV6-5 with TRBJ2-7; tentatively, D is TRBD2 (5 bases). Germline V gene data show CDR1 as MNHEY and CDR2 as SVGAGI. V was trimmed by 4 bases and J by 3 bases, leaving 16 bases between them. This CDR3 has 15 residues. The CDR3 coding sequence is TGTGCCAGCAGTTGGACGCCGGGGTTGTACTACGAGCAGTACTTC. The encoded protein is CASSWTPGLYYEQYF.

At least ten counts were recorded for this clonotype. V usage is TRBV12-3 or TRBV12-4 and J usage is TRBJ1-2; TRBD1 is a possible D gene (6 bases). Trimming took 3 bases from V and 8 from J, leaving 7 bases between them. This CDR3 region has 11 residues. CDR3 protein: CASSFGQGYTF. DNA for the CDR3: TGTGCCAGCAGTTTCGGACAGGGCTACACCTTC.

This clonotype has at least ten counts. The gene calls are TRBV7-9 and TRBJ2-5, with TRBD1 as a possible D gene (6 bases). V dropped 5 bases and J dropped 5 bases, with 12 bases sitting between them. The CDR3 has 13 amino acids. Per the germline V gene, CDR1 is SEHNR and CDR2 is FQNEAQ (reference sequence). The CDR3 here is CASSPGVRETQYF. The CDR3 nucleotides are TGTGCCAGCAGCCCAGGGGTCCGGGAGACCCAGTACTTC.

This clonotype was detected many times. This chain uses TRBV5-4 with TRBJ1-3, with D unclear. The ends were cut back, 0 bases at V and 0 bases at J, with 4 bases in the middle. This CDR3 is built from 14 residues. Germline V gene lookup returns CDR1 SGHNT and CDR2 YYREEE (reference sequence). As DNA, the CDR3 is TGTGCCAGCAGCTTGGACCCCTCTGGAAACACCATATATTTT. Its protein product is CASSLDPSGNTIYF.

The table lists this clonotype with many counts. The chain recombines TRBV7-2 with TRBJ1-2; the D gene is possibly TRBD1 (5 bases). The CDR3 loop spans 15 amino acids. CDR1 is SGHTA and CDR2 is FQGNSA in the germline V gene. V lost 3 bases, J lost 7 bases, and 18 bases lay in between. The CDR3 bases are TGTGCCAGCAGCTTTAAGCCAGGGACGGCGTCTGGCTACACCTTC. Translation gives CASSFKPGTASGYTF.

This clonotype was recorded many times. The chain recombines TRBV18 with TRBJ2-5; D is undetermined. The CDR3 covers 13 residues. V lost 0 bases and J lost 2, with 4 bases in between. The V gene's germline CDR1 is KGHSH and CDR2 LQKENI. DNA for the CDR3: TGTGCCAGCTCACCACCGACGCAAGAGACCCAGTACTTC. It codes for CASSPPTQETQYF.

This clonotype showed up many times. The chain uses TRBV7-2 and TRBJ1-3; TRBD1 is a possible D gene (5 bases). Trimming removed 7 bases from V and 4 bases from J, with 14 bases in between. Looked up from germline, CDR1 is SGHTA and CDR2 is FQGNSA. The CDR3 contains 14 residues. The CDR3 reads CASNLGGGGNTIYF. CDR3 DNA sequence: TGTGCCAGCAACCTCGGGGGGGGAGGAAACACCATATATTTT.

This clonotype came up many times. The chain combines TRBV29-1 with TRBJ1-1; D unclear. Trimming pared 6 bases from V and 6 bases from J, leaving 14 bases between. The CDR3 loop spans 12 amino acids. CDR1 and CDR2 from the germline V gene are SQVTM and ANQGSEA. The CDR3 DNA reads TGCAGCGTCGCCCCCGCAGGCGCTGAAGCTTTCTTT. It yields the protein CSVAPAGAEAFF.

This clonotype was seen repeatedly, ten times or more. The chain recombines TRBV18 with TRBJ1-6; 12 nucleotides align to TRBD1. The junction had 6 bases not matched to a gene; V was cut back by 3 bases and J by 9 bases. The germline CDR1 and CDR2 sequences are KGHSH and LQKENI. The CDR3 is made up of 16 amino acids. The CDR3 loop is CASSPSGTGGSSPLHF. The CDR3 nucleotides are TGTGCCAGCTCACCTTCCGGGACAGGGGGCAGTTCACCCCTCCACTTT.

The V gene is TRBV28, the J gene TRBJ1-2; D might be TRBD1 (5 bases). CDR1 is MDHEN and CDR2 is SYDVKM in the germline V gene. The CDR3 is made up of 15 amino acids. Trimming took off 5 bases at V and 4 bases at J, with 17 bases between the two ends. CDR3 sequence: CASSLSLGPVYGYTF. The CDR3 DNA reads TGTGCCAGCAGTCTTTCCTTGGGGCCTGTCTATGGCTACACCTTC.

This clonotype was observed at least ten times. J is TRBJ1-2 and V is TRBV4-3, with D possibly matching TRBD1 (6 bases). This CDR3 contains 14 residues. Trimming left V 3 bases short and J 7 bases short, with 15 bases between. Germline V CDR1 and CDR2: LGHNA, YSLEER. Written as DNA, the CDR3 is TGCGCCAGCAGCCAGACTCCCGACAGGTCTGGCTACACCTTC. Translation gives CASSQTPDRSGYTF.

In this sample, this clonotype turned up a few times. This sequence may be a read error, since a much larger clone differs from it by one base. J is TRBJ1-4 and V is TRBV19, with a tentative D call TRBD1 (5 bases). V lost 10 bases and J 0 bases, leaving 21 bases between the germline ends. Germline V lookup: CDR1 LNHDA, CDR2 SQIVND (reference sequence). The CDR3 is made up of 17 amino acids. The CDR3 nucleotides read TGTGCCACTACCTCTTCGGGGAGGGGTGCAACTAATGAAAAACTGTTTTTT. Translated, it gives CATTSSGRGATNEKLFF.

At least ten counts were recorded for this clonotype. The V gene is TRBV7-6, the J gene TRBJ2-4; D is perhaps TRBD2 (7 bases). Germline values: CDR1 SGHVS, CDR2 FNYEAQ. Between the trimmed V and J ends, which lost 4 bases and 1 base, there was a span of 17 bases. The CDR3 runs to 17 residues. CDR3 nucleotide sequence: TGTGCCAGCAGCTGGGGGCGAGCGGGAAAGGCCAAAAACATTCAGTACTTC. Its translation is CASSWGRAGKAKNIQYF.